This T cell receptor beta chain was recorded in a study of T cell repertoires in cytomegalovirus infection. Study as a whole: Indications of both CMV infection and matching HLA type were provided by public TCR beta signatures.

Notes on this clonotype: What it recognizes is unknown.

The V segment lost 5 bases and the J segment 5 bases; nucleotides outside the gene matches: 8. Germline CDR1 and CDR2: SGHTA and FQGNSA. The CDR3 sequence is 14 residues long. Notes on the study in general: Accumulated public TCR beta family frequency recognized individuals carrying CMV together with the relevant HLA. What dominated the ex vivo response were HLA-C-restricted CMV-specific TCR beta clonotypes.

TCRdb recomputed calls from the reads with MiXCR, one row per CDR3 protein. The profile shows fewer than 400,000 distinct CDR3 sequences, around a sixth of them singletons. The clonotype comes from a human donor in good health (CMV status not recorded). Some clones in this sample may be carry-over from other donors' samples. What was sequenced was PBMCs. This chain joins TRBV7-2 and TRBJ2-5; 7 nucleotides align to TRBD2. The CDR3: CASSPAAGRETQYF. In nucleotides, the CDR3 is TGTGCCAGCAGCCCAGCGGCCGGGAGGGAGACCCAGTACTTC.